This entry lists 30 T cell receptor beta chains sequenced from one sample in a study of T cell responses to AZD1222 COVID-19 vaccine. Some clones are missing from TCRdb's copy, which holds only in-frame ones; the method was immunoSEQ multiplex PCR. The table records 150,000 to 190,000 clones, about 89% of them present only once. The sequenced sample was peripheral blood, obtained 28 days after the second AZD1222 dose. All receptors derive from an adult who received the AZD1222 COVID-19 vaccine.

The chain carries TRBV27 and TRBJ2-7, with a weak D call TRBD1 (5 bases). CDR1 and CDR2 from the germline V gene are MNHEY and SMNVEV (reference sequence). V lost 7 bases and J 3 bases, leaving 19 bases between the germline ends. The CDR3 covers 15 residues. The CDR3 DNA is TGTGCCAGCATTGGGGCCACCAGACTTTACTACGAGCAGTACTTC. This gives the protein CASIGATRLYYEQYF.

The CDR3 protein is CASSEGRTNTGELFF. The CDR3 DNA sequence: TGTGCCAGCAGTGAAGGGCGGACGAACACCGGGGAGCTGTTTTTT. This chain links TRBV2 with TRBJ2-2; D is uncertain. CDR3 length: 15 residues. The germline V and J ends were trimmed by 1 base and 0 bases, with 6 bases remaining between them. Germline CDR1 reads SNHLY; CDR2 reads FYNNEI.

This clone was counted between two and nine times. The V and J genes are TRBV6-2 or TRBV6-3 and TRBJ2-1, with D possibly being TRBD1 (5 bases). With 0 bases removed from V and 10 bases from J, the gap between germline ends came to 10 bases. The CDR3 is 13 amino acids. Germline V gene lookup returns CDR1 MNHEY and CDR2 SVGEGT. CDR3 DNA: TGTGCCAGCAGTTACTCGAGCAGGGTGGAGCAGTTCTTC. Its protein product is CASSYSSRVEQFF.

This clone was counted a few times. The CDR3 here is CASFSGREGETQYF. For the CDR3, the DNA is TGTGCCAGTTTCTCGGGGAGGGAGGGGGAGACCCAGTACTTC. This rearrangement joins TRBV10-3 to TRBJ2-5; 7 bases map to TRBD2. The CDR3 sequence is 14 residues long. Per germline, CDR1 ENHRY and CDR2 SYGVKD. V dropped 10 bases and J dropped 5; count of bases not matched to a gene: 13.

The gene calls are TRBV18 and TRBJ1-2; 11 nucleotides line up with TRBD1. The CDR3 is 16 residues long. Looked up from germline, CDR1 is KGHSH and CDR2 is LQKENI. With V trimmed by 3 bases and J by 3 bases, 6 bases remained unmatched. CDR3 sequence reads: CASSPSRTGGYYGYTF. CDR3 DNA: TGTGCCAGCTCACCCTCTCGGACAGGGGGCTACTATGGCTACACCTTC.

The DNA of the CDR3 is TGCGCCAGCAGCCCCAACGGACTAGCGGCCTCCTACAATGAGCAGTTCTTC. Encoded protein: CASSPNGLAASYNEQFF. The V and J genes are TRBV5-1 and TRBJ2-1; 10 bases line up with TRBD2. The V gene end was trimmed by 4 bases and the J gene end by 0 bases; junction bases not matched to a gene: 7. Per the germline V gene, CDR1 is SGHRS and CDR2 is YFSETQ. This CDR3 has 17 amino acids.

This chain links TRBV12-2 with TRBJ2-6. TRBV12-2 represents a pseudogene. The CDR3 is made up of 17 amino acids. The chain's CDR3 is CASRWVWGRSGANVLTF. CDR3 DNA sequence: TGTGCAAGTCGCTGGGTCTGGGGACGCTCTGGGGCCAACGTCCTGACTTTC.

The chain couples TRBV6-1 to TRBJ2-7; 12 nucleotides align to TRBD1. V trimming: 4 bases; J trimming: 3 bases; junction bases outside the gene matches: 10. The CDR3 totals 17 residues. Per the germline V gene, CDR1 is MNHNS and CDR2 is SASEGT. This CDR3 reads CASSVSQWDRGHYEQYF. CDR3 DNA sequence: TGTGCCAGCAGTGTCTCTCAGTGGGACAGGGGGCACTACGAGCAGTACTTC.

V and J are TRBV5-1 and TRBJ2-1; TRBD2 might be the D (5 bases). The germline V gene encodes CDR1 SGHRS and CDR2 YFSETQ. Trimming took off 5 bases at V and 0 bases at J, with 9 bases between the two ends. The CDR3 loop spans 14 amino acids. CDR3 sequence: CASRRESSYNEQFF. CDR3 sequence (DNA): TGCGCCAGCAGGAGGGAGAGCTCCTACAATGAGCAGTTCTTC. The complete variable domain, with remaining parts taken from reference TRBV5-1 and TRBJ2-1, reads KAGVTQTPRYLIKTRGQQVTLSCSPISGHRSVSWYQQTPGQGLQFLFEYFSETQRNKGNFPGRFSGRQFSNSRSEMNVSTLELGDSALYLCASRRESSYNEQFFGPGTRLTVL.

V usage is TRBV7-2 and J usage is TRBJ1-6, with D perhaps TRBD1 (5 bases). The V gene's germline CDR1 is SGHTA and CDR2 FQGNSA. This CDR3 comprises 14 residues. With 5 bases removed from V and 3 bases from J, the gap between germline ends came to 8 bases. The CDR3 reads CASSPTVYNSPLHF. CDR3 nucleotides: TGTGCCAGCAGCCCGACAGTCTATAATTCACCCCTCCACTTT. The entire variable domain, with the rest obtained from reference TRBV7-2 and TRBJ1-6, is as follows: GAGVSQSPSNKVTEKGKDVELRCDPISGHTALYWYRQSLGQGLEFLIYFQGNSAPDKSGLPSDRFSAERTGGSVSTLTIQRTQQEDSAVYLCASSPTVYNSPLHFGNGTRLTVT.

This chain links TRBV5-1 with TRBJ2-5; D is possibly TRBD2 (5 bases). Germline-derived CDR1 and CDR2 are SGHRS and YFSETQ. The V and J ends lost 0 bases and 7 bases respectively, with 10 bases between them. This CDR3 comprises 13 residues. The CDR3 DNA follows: TGCGCCAGCAGCTTGGAAGGCGGAGGGACCCAGTACTTC. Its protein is CASSLEGGGTQYF.

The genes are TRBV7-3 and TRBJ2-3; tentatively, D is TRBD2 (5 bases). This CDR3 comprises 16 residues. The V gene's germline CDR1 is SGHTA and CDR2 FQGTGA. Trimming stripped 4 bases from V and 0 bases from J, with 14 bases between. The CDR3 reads CASSSGLKPSTDTQYF. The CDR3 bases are TGTGCCAGCAGCTCCGGACTGAAACCTAGCACAGATACGCAGTATTTT.

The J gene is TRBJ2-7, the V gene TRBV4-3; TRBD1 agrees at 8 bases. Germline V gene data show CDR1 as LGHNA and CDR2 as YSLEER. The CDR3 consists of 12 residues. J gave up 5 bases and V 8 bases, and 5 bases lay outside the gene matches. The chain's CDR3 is CASARGHNEQYF. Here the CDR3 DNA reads TGCGCCAGCGCCAGGGGGCACAACGAGCAGTACTTC.

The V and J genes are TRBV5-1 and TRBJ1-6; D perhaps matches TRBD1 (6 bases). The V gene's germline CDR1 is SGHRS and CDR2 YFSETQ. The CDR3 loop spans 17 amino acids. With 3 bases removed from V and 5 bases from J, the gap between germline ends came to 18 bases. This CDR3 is CASSSGGGGGHNSPLHF. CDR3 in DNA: TGCGCCAGCAGCTCTGGAGGTGGGGGCGGACATAATTCACCCCTCCACTTT.

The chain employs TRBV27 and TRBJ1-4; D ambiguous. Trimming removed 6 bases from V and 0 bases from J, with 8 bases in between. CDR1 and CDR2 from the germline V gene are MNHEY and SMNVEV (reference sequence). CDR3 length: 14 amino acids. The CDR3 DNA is TGTGCCAGCAGGACTCAAGCAACTAATGAAAAACTGTTTTTT. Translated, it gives CASRTQATNEKLFF.

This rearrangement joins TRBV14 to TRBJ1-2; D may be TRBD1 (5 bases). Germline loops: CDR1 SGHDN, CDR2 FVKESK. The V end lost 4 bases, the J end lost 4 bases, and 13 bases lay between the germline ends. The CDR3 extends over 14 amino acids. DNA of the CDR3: TGTGCCAGCAGCCTAAGGGGTTCGGCCTATGGCTACACCTTC. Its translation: CASSLRGSAYGYTF.

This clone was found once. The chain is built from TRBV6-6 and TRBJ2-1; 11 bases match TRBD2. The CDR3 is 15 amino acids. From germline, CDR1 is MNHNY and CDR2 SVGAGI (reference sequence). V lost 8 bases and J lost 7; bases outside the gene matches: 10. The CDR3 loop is CASGGTSGSKNEQFF. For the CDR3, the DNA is TGTGCCAGCGGGGGCACTAGCGGGAGTAAGAATGAGCAGTTCTTC.

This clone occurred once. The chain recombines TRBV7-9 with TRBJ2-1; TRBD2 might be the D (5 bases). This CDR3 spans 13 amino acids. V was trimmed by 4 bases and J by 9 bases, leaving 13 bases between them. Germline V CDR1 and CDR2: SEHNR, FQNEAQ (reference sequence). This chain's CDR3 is CASSSYGLVEQFF. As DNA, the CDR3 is TGTGCCAGCAGCTCGTACGGACTCGTTGAGCAGTTCTTC.

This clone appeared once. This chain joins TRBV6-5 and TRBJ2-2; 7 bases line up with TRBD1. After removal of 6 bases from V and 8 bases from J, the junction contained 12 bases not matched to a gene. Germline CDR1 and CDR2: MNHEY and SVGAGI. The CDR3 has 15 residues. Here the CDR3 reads CASRLGQNPRGELFF. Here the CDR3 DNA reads TGTGCCAGCAGATTGGGACAGAACCCCAGAGGGGAGCTGTTTTTT.

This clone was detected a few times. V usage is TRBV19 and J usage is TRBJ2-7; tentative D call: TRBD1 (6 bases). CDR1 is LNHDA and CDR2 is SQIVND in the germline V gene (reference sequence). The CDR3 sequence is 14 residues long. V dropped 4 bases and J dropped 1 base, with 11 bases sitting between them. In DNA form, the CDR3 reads TGTGCCAGTAGTAGACAGGACCCTTCCTACGAGCAGTACTTC. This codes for CASSRQDPSYEQYF. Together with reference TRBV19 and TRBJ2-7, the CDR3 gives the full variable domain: DGGITQSPKYLFRKEGQNVTLSCEQNLNHDAMYWYRQDPGQGLRLIYYSQIVNDFQKGDIAEGYSVSREKKESFPLTVTSAQKNPTAFYLCASSRQDPSYEQYFGPGTRLTVT.

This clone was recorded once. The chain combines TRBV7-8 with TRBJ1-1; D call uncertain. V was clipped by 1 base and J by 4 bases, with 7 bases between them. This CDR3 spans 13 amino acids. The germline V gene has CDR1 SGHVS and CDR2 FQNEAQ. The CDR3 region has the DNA TGTGCCAGCAGCTTAGACCAAGCCACTGAAGCTTTCTTT. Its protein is CASSLDQATEAFF.

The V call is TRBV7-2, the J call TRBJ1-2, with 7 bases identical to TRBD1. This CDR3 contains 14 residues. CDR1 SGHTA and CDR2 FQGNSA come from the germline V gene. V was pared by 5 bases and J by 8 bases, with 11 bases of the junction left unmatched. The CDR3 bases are TGTGCCAGCAGCGGTTCCACAGGGGAGGGCGGCTACACCTTC. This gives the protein CASSGSTGEGGYTF.

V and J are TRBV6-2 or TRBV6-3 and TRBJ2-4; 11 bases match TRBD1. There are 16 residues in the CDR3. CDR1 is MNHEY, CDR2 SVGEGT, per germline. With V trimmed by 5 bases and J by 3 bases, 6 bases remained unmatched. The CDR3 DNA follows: TGTGCCAGCAGTGTTGGACAGGGGGCTGGCAAAAACATTCAGTACTTC. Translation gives CASSVGQGAGKNIQYF.

Here the CDR3 DNA reads TGTGCCAGCAGTTCTAATATGAACACTGAAGCTTTCTTT. This translates into CASSSNMNTEAFF. The chain recombines TRBV12-3 or TRBV12-4 with TRBJ1-1; unclear D gene. V was clipped by 4 bases and J by 0 bases, with 6 bases between them. The CDR3 extends over 13 amino acids.

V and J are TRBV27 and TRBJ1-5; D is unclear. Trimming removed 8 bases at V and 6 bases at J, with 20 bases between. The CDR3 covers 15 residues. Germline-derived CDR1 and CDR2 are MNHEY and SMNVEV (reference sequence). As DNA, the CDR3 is TGTGCCAGCGTAAGGCCGCAGGACGGGAGTCAGCCCCAGCATTTT. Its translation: CASVRPQDGSQPQHF.

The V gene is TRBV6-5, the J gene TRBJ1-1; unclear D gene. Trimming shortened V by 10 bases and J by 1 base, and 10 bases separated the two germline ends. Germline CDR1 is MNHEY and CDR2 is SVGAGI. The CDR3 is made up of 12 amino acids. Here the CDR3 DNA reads TGTGCCACTCGTGTAGGGAACACTGAAGCTTTCTTT. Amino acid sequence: CATRVGNTEAFF.

The CDR3 sequence: CASSFIAGQGIEKLFF. Written as DNA, the CDR3 is TGTGCCAGCAGTTTCATCGCGGGACAGGGGATAGAAAAACTGTTTTTT. The chain couples TRBV27 to TRBJ1-4, with TRBD1 matching over 10 bases. V was clipped by 3 bases and J by 8 bases; unmatched bases: 9. The CDR3 runs to 16 residues. CDR1 is MNHEY, CDR2 SMNVEV, per germline (reference sequence).

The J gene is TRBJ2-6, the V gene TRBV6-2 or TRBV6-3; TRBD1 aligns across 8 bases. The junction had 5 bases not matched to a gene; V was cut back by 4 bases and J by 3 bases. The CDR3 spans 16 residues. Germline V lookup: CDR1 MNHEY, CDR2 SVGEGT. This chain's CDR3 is CASSSPGGGGANVLTF. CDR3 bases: TGTGCCAGCAGTTCGCCAGGGGGCGGTGGGGCCAACGTCCTGACTTTC.

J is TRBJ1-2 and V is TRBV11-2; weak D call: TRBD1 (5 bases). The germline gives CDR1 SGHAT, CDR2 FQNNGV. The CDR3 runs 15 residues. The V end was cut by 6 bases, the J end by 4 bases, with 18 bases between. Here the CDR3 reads CASSLGGIGFYGYTF. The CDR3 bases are TGTGCCAGCAGTTTGGGGGGTATCGGGTTCTATGGCTACACCTTC.

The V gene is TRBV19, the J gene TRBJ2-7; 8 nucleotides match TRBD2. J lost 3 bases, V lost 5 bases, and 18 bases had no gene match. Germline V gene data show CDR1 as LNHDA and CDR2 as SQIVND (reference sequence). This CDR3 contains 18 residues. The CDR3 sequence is CASSPHPPGLAGIYEQYF. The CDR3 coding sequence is TGTGCCAGTAGTCCCCACCCCCCCGGGCTAGCGGGTATCTACGAGCAGTACTTC.